This TCR beta chain was recovered during a study of sequential checkpoint blockade in melanoma. Study-level information: First-line arms were nivolumab then ipilimumab, or the reverse, randomized 1:1. Both treatment sequences were followed by maintenance nivolumab.

Clones were read by immunoSEQ multiplex PCR, and TCRdb kept only the in-frame ones, dropping some. The sample contains roughly 20,000 clones, approximately 80% of which appear only once. CDR3 length equals 16 residues. Treatment denoted: randomized to nivolumab then ipilimumab (arm A) or the reverse (arm B). The table lists this clone with a few counts. Source: CD8+ T cells sorted from blood (inferred from file names), taken from a patient given nivolumab and ipilimumab in sequence. The chain is built from TRBV12-2 and TRBJ1-6; TRBD1, the table's D call, was not compared with the DNA. TRBV12-2 is a pseudogene locus. This receptor was identified in a human donor with melanoma. In nucleotides, the CDR3 is TGTGCAAGTCGCTTAGTTTGTAGGGGTGCCGACTCACCCCTCCACTTT. Translation: CASRLVCRGADSPLHF.